This T cell receptor beta chain was captured in a study of cytomegalovirus exposure and HLA in healthy donors. Study-wide results and caveats: The study recorded about 160 TCR beta chains that were cytomegalovirus-associated.

60 Vbeta and 13 Jbeta primers were used in PCR. Clones were sequenced by immunoSEQ multiplex PCR, and TCRdb holds only the in-frame ones, with some missing. This table holds approximately 140,000 clones, approximately 85% found once. Those who donated were healthy bone marrow donors. The CDR3 is 13 amino acids. Germline V gene lookup returns CDR1 PRHDT and CDR2 FYEKMQ (reference sequence). Losses at the gene ends were 4 bases for V and 2 bases for J; bases not matched to a gene: 1. Notes on this clone: Its antigen is as yet unknown.

The chain joins TRBV13 to TRBJ2-5; 7 positions agree with TRBD1. The source material was PBMCs. This TCR was recovered from a boy aged 5-17 years in good health and CMV-seronegative. The DNA of the CDR3 is TGTGCCAGCAGCTCGGGACAGCAAGAGACCCAGTACTTC. Encoded protein: CASSSGQQETQYF.